The present TCR beta chain was sequenced within a study of OX40 agonist ivuxolimab in advanced cancers. Study at large: Aged 23 to 79 with a mean of about 60 years, they were approximately 80% male.

The CDR3 is 14 amino acids. J lost 6 bases, V lost 0 bases, and 3 bases had no gene match. Germline values: CDR1 SGHAT, CDR2 FQNNGV. Sequencing was performed with immunoSEQ multiplex PCR; in TCRdb, only in-frame clones are kept and a portion is missing. The data contain tens of thousands of clones, around 86% of them singletons. Whole-study findings and limits: The study observed clonal expansion of CD4+ and CD8+ blood T cells by week 6 at 0.1 to 3.0 mg/kg.

As to this clone: The antigen is unknown.

The sequence derives from an adult with an advanced solid tumor such as melanoma, head and neck, liver or kidney cancer. The chain uses TRBV11-2 and TRBJ2-7; 9 bases fit TRBD2. Sample: CD4+ or CD8+ T cells sorted from blood, taken in a trial of the OX40 agonist ivuxolimab. DNA of the CDR3: TGTGCCAGCAGCTTAGAACTAGCGGGCTCCGAGCAGTACTTC. Its protein product is CASSLELAGSEQYF.